A single sample is the source of the 2 T cell receptor beta chains below, sequenced in a study of response to subunit inactivated influenza vaccine. TCRdb recomputed calls from the RT-PCR reads with MiXCR, one row per CDR3 protein. The sample records approximately 730,000 distinct CDR3 sequences, around 14% being singletons. Sequences were derived from PBMCs from blood, sampled roughly 2 weeks before vaccination. The receptors shown here come from a man aged 45 to 65 who received an inactivated influenza vaccine.

This clonotype was detected a few times. The chain has TRBV20-1 and TRBJ2-3, with TRBD1 matching 7 bases. Germline assignment: CDR1 DFQATT and CDR2 SNEGSKA (reference sequence). The CDR3 extends over 14 amino acids. The J segment lost 2 bases and the V segment lost 5 bases, leaving 7 bases of the junction unmatched. CDR3: CSASRTGFTDTQYF. The CDR3 nucleotides are TGCAGTGCTTCCCGGACAGGATTCACAGATACGCAGTATTTT.

The DNA of the CDR3 is TGTGCCAGCAGCTTAGGTTCTACTAGCGGGAGATCCGAGCAGTACTTC. It is translated as CASSLGSTSGRSEQYF. This chain uses TRBV7-2 with TRBJ2-7; 11 nucleotides match TRBD2. Trimming cost V 1 base and J 6 bases; bases outside gene matches: 8. The CDR3 extends over 16 amino acids. Germline V gene sequence: CDR1 SGHTA, CDR2 FQGNSA.